The 14 T cell receptor beta chains reported below all come from one sample, sequenced in a study of TIL therapy for anti-PD-1-resistant metastatic lung cancer. The libraries were made with immunoSEQ v3. Only in-frame clones appear in the TCRdb table, and some are missing; sequencing was by immunoSEQ multiplex PCR. This repertoire shows fewer than 65,000 clones, 81% found once; its top ten account for roughly 3%. The time point denotes: pre-treatment sample, taken before nivolumab and TIL therapy. Source: blood, taken at baseline. Every receptor here comes from a person between 25 and 79 years old with non-small cell lung cancer.

This clone was detected once. The chain recombines TRBV29-1 with TRBJ1-1, with TRBD1 matching 7 bases. The CDR3 runs 12 residues. CDR1 is SQVTM, CDR2 ANQGSEA, per germline. The V and J ends lost 5 bases and 6 bases, in that order; junction bases with no gene match: 6. This CDR3 reads CSVQQGMAEAFF. The CDR3 region has the DNA TGCAGCGTTCAACAGGGGATGGCTGAAGCTTTCTTT.

This sequence joins TRBV18 and TRBJ2-7, with D unclear. The CDR3 contains 16 residues. The V and J ends lost 2 bases and 0 bases respectively, with 14 bases between them. The germline CDR1 and CDR2 sequences are KGHSH and LQKENI. The DNA of the CDR3 is TGTGCCAGCTCACCAGGTACGGGCTTACCCTCCTACGAGCAGTACTTC. Translating it yields CASSPGTGLPSYEQYF.

The chain employs TRBV11-2 and TRBJ2-5; D is uncertain. The germline CDR1 and CDR2 sequences are SGHAT and FQNNGV. The CDR3 extends over 14 amino acids. V lost 5 bases and J 5 bases, leaving 15 bases between the germline ends. CDR3 loop: CASSPSDGLETQYF. The CDR3 nucleotides read TGTGCCAGCAGCCCCTCCGACGGGCTGGAGACCCAGTACTTC.

This sequence joins TRBV30 and TRBJ2-7; the D gene is possibly TRBD2 (5 bases). Trimming took 0 bases from V and 7 from J, leaving 10 bases between them. This CDR3 has 12 amino acids. Germline V gene lookup returns CDR1 GTSNPN and CDR2 SVGIG (reference sequence). The CDR3 region has the DNA TGTGCCTGGAGTGTACTAGACCGGGAGCAGTACTTC. Translated, it gives CAWSVLDREQYF.

This clone was seen repeatedly, ten times or more. The chain's CDR3 is CASSQGTGPFYGYTF. The CDR3 DNA sequence: TGCGCCAGCAGCCAAGGGACAGGCCCTTTTTATGGCTACACCTTC. The chain is built from TRBV4-1 and TRBJ1-2, with 7 bases that match TRBD1. V was pared by 1 base and J by 5 bases, with 7 bases of the junction left unmatched. Looked up from germline, CDR1 is MGHRA and CDR2 is YSYEKL. CDR3 length: 15 residues.

This sequence joins TRBV18 and TRBJ2-7, with 9 positions matching TRBD1. Losses at the gene ends were 2 bases for V and 3 bases for J; bases not matched to a gene: 5. The CDR3 length is 15 residues. The germline gives CDR1 KGHSH, CDR2 LQKENI. The CDR3 bases are TGTGCCAGCTCACCAGGGGACAGGGCCTACTACGAGCAGTACTTC. This translates into CASSPGDRAYYEQYF. Looking up the rest from reference TRBV18 and TRBJ2-7 gives the full variable domain: NAGVMQNPRHLVRRRGQEARLRCSPMKGHSHVYWYRQLPEEGLKFMVYLQKENIIDESGMPKERFSAEFPKEGPSILRIQQVVRGDSAAYFCASSPGDRAYYEQYFGPGTRLTVT.

This chain joins TRBV7-8 and TRBJ2-7; unclear D gene. This CDR3 is built from 14 residues. The germline V and J ends were trimmed by 1 base and 2 bases, with 9 bases remaining between them. Germline V gene lookup returns CDR1 SGHVS and CDR2 FQNEAQ. The CDR3 is CASSLGGKTYEQYF. CDR3 nucleotides: TGTGCCAGCAGCTTAGGTGGAAAAACCTACGAGCAGTACTTC.

The J gene is TRBJ1-1, the V gene TRBV4-1, with D hard to call. Trimming removed 3 bases at V and 4 bases at J, with 15 bases between. This CDR3 has 15 amino acids. Germline CDR1 MGHRA, CDR2 YSYEKL. Here the CDR3 DNA reads TGCGCCAGCAGCCACGACGGGTACGTGAGCACTGAAGCTTTCTTT. It encodes CASSHDGYVSTEAFF.

This clone was detected only once. The chain links TRBV30 to TRBJ2-7; D possibly uses TRBD1 or TRBD2 (6 bases each). The germline CDR1 and CDR2 sequences are GTSNPN and SVGIG (reference sequence). Between the trimmed V and J ends, which lost 4 bases and 10 bases, there was a span of 14 bases. The CDR3 contains 11 residues. The CDR3 is CAWKKGGTQYF. In DNA form, the CDR3 reads TGTGCCTGGAAAAAGGGGGGAACCCAGTACTTC.

This clone was picked up a small number of times. The rearrangement joins TRBV10-1 to TRBJ1-1, with D perhaps TRBD1 (6 bases). Trimming cost V 3 bases and J 7 bases, with 15 bases left between them. This CDR3 comprises 14 residues. Per the germline V gene, CDR1 is WNHNN and CDR2 is SYGVQD (reference sequence). The CDR3 protein is CASSEGGNGLEAFF. The CDR3 coding sequence is TGCGCCAGCAGTGAAGGGGGAAACGGGCTTGAAGCTTTCTTT.

A few counts support this clone. The J gene is TRBJ2-7, the V gene TRBV19, with D uncertain. CDR1 LNHDA and CDR2 SQIVND come from the germline V gene (reference sequence). The CDR3 has 11 amino acids. The V gene lost 6 bases and the J gene lost 3 bases, with 6 bases spanning the gap. The CDR3 loop reads CASSPGYEQYF. The CDR3 DNA follows: TGTGCCAGTAGCCCAGGCTACGAGCAGTACTTC.

This chain links TRBV4-2 with TRBJ2-6; 7 bases are a match to TRBD1. There are 16 residues in the CDR3. The V segment lost 2 bases and the J segment 1 base; nucleotides outside the gene matches: 2. Germline V CDR1 and CDR2: LGHNA, YNFKEQ. For the CDR3, the DNA is TGTGCCAGCAGCCAATCACAGGGGTCTGGGGCCAACGTCCTGACTTTC. It translates to CASSQSQGSGANVLTF.

This clone was seen a handful of times. This chain connects TRBV30 to TRBJ2-7; D may be TRBD2 (5 bases). The ends were cut back, 0 bases at V and 2 bases at J, with 11 bases in the middle. Germline lookup yields CDR1 GTSNPN and CDR2 SVGIG (reference sequence). This CDR3 contains 14 residues. The DNA for the CDR3 is TGTGCCTGGAGTGTAGCGAGCGGACCCTACGAGCAGTACTTC. It codes for CAWSVASGPYEQYF.

The V gene is TRBV15, the J gene TRBJ1-2; D is ambiguous. Germline V lookup: CDR1 LNHNV, CDR2 YYDKDF (reference sequence). CDR3 size: 13 residues. V gave up 0 bases and J gave up 3 bases, with 5 bases separating them. CDR3 in amino acids: CATSRDNYYGYTF. CDR3 bases: TGTGCCACCAGCAGAGATAACTACTATGGCTACACCTTC.